Listed below are T cell receptor beta chains from one sample, sequenced in a study of T cells in Graves' hyperthyroidism and ophthalmopathy. TCRdb re-called the multiplex PCR reads with MiXCR, one entry per CDR3 protein. The sample has approximately 560,000 distinct CDR3 sequences, 15% to 18% seen once. Sequenced sample: blood. The receptors come from a woman aged 25 to 45 with Graves' hyperthyroidism. CDR3s include the opening cysteine and the closing phenylalanine or tryptophan. A D gene is named only where the DNA matches it firmly. Clone size is stated in some rows and not others, as once, few, many or a class when expanded.

clone_size j_call v_call d_call cdr3_nt cdr3_aa
many TRBJ2-5 TRBV5-1 . TGCGCCAGCCAAGGAGTAGCGACCCCCCTAGGGGGGGAGACCCAGTACTTC CASQGVATPLGGETQYF
. TRBJ2-3 TRBV25-1 TRBD1 TGTGCCAGCAGTGAGCGTACAGGGGCCCTGGATACGCAGTATTTT CASSERTGALDTQYF
few TRBJ1-5 TRBV24-1 TRBD1 TGTGCCACCAGTGATCCAGGACAGGGGGCTGGCAATCAGCCCCAGCATTTT CATSDPGQGAGNQPQHF
. TRBJ2-1 TRBV6-5 . TGTGCCAGCAGTTACTCGTCTCGAAATGAGCAGTTCTTC CASSYSSRNEQFF
. TRBJ1-6 TRBV6-1 . TGTGCCAGCAGTCGGAGACAGCCTGGTTCACCCCTCCACTTT CASSRRQPGSPLHF
. TRBJ1-2 TRBV7-2 . TGTGCCAGCAGCTTATGGGGGGGTGGGTATGGCTACACCTTC CASSLWGGGYGYTF
. TRBJ1-2 TRBV28 TRBD1 TGTGCCAGCAGTCCTCCCGGGACAGGGGGCGAGGGTGGCTACACCTTC CASSPPGTGGEGGYTF
many TRBJ2-5 TRBV11-2 . TGTGCCAGCAGCTTAGATTTAGTAGAGACCCAGTACTTC CASSLDLVETQYF
. TRBJ1-2 TRBV18 . TGTGCCAGCTCACCACCGATTCAGGAGGAAGGCTATGGCTACACCTTC CASSPPIQEEGYGYTF
many TRBJ2-3 TRBV5-1 . TGCGCCAGCAGCTTAGGCGGGACCTCGGGGACCACAGATACGCAGTATTTT CASSLGGTSGTTDTQYF
. TRBJ1-5 TRBV20-1 . TGCAGTGCTAGAGGGACGAACCAAAACCTCAATCAGCCCCAGCATTTT CSARGTNQNLNQPQHF
many TRBJ2-3 TRBV3-1 . TGTGCCAGCAGCCAAATGGCCCTCAATACGCAGTATTTT CASSQMALNTQYF
many TRBJ2-1 TRBV27 TRBD2 TGTGCCAGCAGTTTACGCGGGAGGGCCTTCGATGAGCAGTTCTTC CASSLRGRAFDEQFF
. TRBJ1-4 TRBV5-1 . TGCGCCAGCAGCTTGGGCGGGGACTTGGGTGAAAAACTGTTTTTT CASSLGGDLGEKLFF
. TRBJ2-2 TRBV11-2 . TGTGCCAGCAGCCCCGGTGGAGCGGGCGTGATCGCCGGGGAGCTGTTTTTT CASSPGGAGVIAGELFF
many TRBJ2-7 TRBV7-8 TRBD1 TGTGCCAGCAGCGATACCGGGACAGGGCAATACGAGCAGTACTTC CASSDTGTGQYEQYF
. TRBJ2-1 TRBV5-6 TRBD2 TGTGCCAGCAGCTTGGTTAGCGGGTTCACCAATGAGCAGTTCTTC CASSLVSGFTNEQFF
many TRBJ2-7 TRBV6-5 . TGTGCCAGCAGTTACGTCCCAGACTCCTACGAGCAGTACTTC CASSYVPDSYEQYF
many TRBJ2-1 TRBV12-3/TRBV12-4 TRBD2 TGTGCCAGCAGCCCCGGGACGGTAGCGGGAGGGAGCTACAATGAGCAGTTCTTC CASSPGTVAGGSYNEQFF
few TRBJ2-1 TRBV10-2 . TGCGCCAGCAGGGGTAGGACCGGACAAGGTGACAATGAGCAGTTCTTC CASRGRTGQGDNEQFF
few TRBJ1-1 TRBV4-3 . TGCGCCAGCAGCCAAGATCTGAACACTGAAGCTTTCTTT CASSQDLNTEAFF
few TRBJ2-6 TRBV11-2 . TGTGCCAGCAGCTTACGGGGGCCTGGGGCCAACGTCCTGACTTTC CASSLRGPGANVLTF
few TRBJ2-1 TRBV20-1 TRBD2 TGCAGTGCGCACAGGCCTGGTAGCGGGTTCCTGCTTGACAATGAGCAGTTCTTC CSAHRPGSGFLLDNEQFF
. TRBJ2-1 TRBV20-1 . TGCAGTGCTAGTCCAACGGACAAACACTACAATGAGCAGTTCTTC CSASPTDKHYNEQFF
many TRBJ2-2 TRBV11-2 . TGTGCCAGCAGCTTAGTGCTGGGGGGCGGGGAGCTGTTTTTT CASSLVLGGGELFF
few TRBJ2-1 TRBV30 TRBD2 TGTGCCTGGGGGGCTAGCGGGAGAATTGGGAATGAGCAGTTCTTC CAWGASGRIGNEQFF
many TRBJ2-7 TRBV18 TRBD2 TGTGCCAGCTCACCTGCGGGAGGTTCATACGAGCAGTACTTC CASSPAGGSYEQYF
. TRBJ2-7 TRBV20-1 TRBD2 TGCAGTGCAGGGGGACTAGCGGAGGCAGGGGAGCAGTACTTC CSAGGLAEAGEQYF
. TRBJ2-3 TRBV7-9 . TGTGCCAGCAGCTTAGCGAGTCCCAGGGTAGATACGCAGTATTTT CASSLASPRVDTQYF
many TRBJ2-3 TRBV7-3 TRBD2 TGTGCCAGCAGCGCTGGGACTACCGGCACAGATACGCAGTATTTT CASSAGTTGTDTQYF
. TRBJ2-2 TRBV29-1 . TGCAGCGCCGCAGGGTTAGAAACCGGGGAGCTGTTTTTT CSAAGLETGELFF
many TRBJ2-2 TRBV3-1 . TGTGCCAGCAGCCAAGAAATCGGAAACAGGACCGGGGAGCTGTTTTTT CASSQEIGNRTGELFF
many TRBJ2-5 TRBV11-2 TRBD1 TGTGCCAGCAGCCCCGGGACAGGAGTTGAGACCCAGTACTTC CASSPGTGVETQYF
. TRBJ2-1 TRBV27 . TGTGCCAGCAGTTTAGGGGAGCACCAATATGAGCAGTTCTTC CASSLGEHQYEQFF
many TRBJ2-7 TRBV20-1 TRBD2 TGCAGTGCTAGACATGGACTAGCGGGAGGGCTATTCTACGAGCAGTACTTC CSARHGLAGGLFYEQYF
few TRBJ2-7 TRBV3-1 TRBD2 TGTGCCAGCAGCCAAGCGGTGGCGCGGGAGGGTTCCGAGAGCTCCTACGAGCAGTACTTC CASSQAVAREGSESSYEQYF
few TRBJ2-7 TRBV7-9 TRBD2 TGTGCCAGCAGCTTAGCTAGCGGGACGACCTACGAGCAGTACTTC CASSLASGTTYEQYF
. TRBJ1-1 TRBV6-1 . TGTGCCAGCAGTGTACAGTTTAACACTGAAGCTTTCTTT CASSVQFNTEAFF
many TRBJ1-3 TRBV20-1 . TGCAGTGCAGGGGGCTCTGGAAACACCATATATTTT CSAGGSGNTIYF
few TRBJ1-2 TRBV2 TRBD1 TGTGCCAGCTTCGAGAACCAGGGGGCGTTTGGCTACACCTTC CASFENQGAFGYTF
many TRBJ2-5 TRBV20-1 TRBD2 TGCAGTGGTAAACTAGCGGGAGGGCTCGAGACCCAGTACTTC CSGKLAGGLETQYF
. TRBJ1-3 TRBV28 . TGTGCCAGCAGTTTTGGGACTTCTGTAAACACCATATATTTT CASSFGTSVNTIYF
. TRBJ2-5 TRBV29-1 TRBD2 TGCAGCCTAACTAGCGGGAGCGGAGAGACCCAGTACTTC CSLTSGSGETQYF
many TRBJ2-2 TRBV7-7 . TGTGCCAGCAGCACAACGCCTCGGACAGACGGGGAGCTGTTTTTT CASSTTPRTDGELFF
few TRBJ1-5 TRBV28 TRBD1 TGTGCCAGCAGTTCGCCGGGACAGTACACTCAGCCCCAGCATTTT CASSSPGQYTQPQHF
. TRBJ2-1 TRBV5-5 . TGTGCCAGCAGCTTAACTCCGGGACGGGGATCGAATGAGCAGTTCTTC CASSLTPGRGSNEQFF
many TRBJ2-7 TRBV29-1 TRBD1 TGCAGCGTTGAAGTATCGGGACAGGACGAGCAGTACTTC CSVEVSGQDEQYF
many TRBJ2-7 TRBV2 . TGTGCCAGCATCTCAGGTTCCTACGAGCAGTACTTC CASISGSYEQYF
few TRBJ2-1 TRBV20-1 . TGCAGTGCTCTAGAGGCTTCTATGTGGCAGTTCTTC CSALEASMWQFF
few TRBJ2-2 TRBV6-1 TRBD2 TGTGCCAGCAGTCGAGGACTAGCGGGAGGGAGGACCGGGGAGCTGTTTTTT CASSRGLAGGRTGELFF
few TRBJ2-1 TRBV6-2/TRBV6-3 . TGTGCCAGCACCGCGCTCCCCGAAAAGGAAAAGGATGAGCAGTTCTTC CASTALPEKEKDEQFF
. TRBJ1-5 TRBV7-3 . TGTGCCAGCAGCTTAGGCGGGACAACCGATACGCAGCATTTT CASSLGGTTDTQHF
few TRBJ2-3 TRBV5-1 TRBD1 TGCGCCAGCAGCTTGGGACAGGGTGGATATACGCAGTATTTT CASSLGQGGYTQYF
many TRBJ1-1 TRBV18 . TGTGCCAGCTCACACCCCACACCGGACAGACTGAACACTGAAGCTTTCTTT CASSHPTPDRLNTEAFF
few TRBJ1-2 TRBV24-1 TRBD1 TGTGCCACCAGTGACTCGGGACAGAGATATGGCTACACCTTC CATSDSGQRYGYTF
few TRBJ2-7 TRBV28 TRBD2 TGTGCCAGCAGTTTACTAGGAGCGGGAGTCCTGGGAGGGGGTGTGGTTCGCGAGCAGTACTTC CASSLLGAGVLGGGVVREQYF
few TRBJ1-1 TRBV20-1 . TGCAGTGTCCAGATCACTGAAGCTTTCTTT CSVQITEAFF
few TRBJ1-1 TRBV11-2 . TGTGCCAGCAGCTTTCCCCTACAAGGGATGAACACTGAAGCTTTCTTT CASSFPLQGMNTEAFF
few TRBJ1-4 TRBV4-3 . TGCGCCAGCAGCCAGACTGGGGGGTTGGGGAATGAAAAACTGTTTTTT CASSQTGGLGNEKLFF
many TRBJ2-3 TRBV12-3/TRBV12-4 TRBD2 TGTGCCAGCACCGTAGCGGGAGGGAGGGATACGCAGTATTTT CASTVAGGRDTQYF